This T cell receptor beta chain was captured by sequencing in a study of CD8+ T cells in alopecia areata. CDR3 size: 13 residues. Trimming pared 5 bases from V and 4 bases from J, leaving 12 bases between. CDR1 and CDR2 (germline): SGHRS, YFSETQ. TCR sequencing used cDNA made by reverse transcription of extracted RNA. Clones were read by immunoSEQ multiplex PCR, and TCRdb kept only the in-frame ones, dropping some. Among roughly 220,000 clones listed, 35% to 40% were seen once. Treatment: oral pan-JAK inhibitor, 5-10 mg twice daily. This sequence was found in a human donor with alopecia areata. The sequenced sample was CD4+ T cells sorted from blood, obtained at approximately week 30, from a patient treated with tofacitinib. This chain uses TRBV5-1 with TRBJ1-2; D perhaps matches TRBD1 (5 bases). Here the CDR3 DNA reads TGCGCCAGCAGTAGAGGGGAACTCTATGGCTACACCTTC. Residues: CASSRGELYGYTF.